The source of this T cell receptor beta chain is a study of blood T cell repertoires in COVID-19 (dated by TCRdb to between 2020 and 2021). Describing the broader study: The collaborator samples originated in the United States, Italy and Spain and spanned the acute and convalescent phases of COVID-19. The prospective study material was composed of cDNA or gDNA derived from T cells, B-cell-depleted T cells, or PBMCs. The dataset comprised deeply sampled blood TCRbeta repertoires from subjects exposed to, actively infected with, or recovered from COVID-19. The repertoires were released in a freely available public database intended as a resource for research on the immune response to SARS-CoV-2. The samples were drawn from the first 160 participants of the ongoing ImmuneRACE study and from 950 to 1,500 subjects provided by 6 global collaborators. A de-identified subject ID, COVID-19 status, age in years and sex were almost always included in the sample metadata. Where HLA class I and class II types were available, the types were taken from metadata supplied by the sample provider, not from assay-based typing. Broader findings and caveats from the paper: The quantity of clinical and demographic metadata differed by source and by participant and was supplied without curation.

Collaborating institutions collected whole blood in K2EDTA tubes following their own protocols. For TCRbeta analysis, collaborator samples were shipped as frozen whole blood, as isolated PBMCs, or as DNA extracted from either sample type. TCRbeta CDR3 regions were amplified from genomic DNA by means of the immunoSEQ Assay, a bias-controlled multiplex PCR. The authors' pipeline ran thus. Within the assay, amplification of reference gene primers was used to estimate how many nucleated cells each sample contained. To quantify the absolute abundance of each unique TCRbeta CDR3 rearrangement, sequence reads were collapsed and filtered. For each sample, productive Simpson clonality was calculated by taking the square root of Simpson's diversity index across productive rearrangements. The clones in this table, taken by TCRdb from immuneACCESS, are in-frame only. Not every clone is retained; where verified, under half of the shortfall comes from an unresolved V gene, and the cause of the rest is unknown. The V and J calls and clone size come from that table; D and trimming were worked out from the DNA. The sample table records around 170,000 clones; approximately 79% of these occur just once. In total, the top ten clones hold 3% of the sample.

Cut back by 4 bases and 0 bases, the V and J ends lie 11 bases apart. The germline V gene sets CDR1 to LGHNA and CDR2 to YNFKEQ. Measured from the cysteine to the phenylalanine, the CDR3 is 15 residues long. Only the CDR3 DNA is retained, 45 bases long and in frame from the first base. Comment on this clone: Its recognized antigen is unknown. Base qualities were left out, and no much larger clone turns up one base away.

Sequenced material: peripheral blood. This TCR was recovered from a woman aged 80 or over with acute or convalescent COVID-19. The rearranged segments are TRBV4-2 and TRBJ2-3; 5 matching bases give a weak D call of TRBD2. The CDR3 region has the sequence CASSPDLGSTDTQYF. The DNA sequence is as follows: TGTGCCAGCAGCCCGGACTTAGGGAGCACAGATACGCAGTATTTT.